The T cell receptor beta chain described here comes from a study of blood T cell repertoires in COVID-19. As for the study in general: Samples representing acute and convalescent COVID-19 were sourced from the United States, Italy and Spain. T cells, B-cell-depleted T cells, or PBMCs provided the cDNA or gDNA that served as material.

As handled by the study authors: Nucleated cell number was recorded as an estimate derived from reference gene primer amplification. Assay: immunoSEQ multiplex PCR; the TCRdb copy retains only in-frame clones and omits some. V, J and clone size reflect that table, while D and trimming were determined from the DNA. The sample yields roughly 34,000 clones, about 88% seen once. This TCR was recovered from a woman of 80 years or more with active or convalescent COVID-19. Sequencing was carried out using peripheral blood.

CDR3 in amino acids: CATSDPDRYGYTF. In DNA form, the CDR3 reads TGTGCCACCAGTGACCCGGACAGATATGGCTACACCTTC. This chain joins TRBV24-1 and TRBJ1-2, with D maybe TRBD1 (6 bases). The length of the CDR3 is 13 residues. The ends were cut back, 4 bases at V and 5 bases at J, with 10 bases in the middle. CDR1 is KGHDR, CDR2 SFDVKD, per germline.